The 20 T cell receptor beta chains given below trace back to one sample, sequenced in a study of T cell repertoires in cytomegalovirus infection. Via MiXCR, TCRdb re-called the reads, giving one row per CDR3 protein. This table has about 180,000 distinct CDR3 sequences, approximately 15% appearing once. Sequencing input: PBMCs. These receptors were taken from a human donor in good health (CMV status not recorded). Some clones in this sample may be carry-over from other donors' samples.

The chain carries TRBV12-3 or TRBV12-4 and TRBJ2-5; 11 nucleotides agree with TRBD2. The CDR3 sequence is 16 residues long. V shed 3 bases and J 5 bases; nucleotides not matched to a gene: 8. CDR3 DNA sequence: TGTGCCAGCAGTTTTAGCGGGAGGGGAGGCGCGGAGACCCAGTACTTC. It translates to CASSFSGRGGAETQYF.

CDR3 nucleotides: TGTGCCAGTAGTATTTCCAAGGCAGATACGCAGTATTTT. As protein: CASSISKADTQYF. The genes are TRBV19 and TRBJ2-3; D not certain. The CDR3 is made up of 13 amino acids. V lost 3 bases to trimming and J lost 4 bases, with 8 bases between them. Germline assignment: CDR1 LNHDA and CDR2 SQIVND (reference sequence).

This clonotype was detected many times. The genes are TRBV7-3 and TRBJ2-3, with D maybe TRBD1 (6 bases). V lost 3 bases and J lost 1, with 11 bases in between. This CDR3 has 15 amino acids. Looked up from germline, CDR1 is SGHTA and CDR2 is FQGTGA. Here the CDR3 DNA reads TGTGCCAGCAGCTTTGATGCAGGGGGCACAGATACGCAGTATTTT. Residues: CASSFDAGGTDTQYF.

CDR3: CASSVGQGLNNSPLHF. CDR3 DNA sequence: TGTGCCAGCAGCGTGGGACAGGGGTTAAATAATTCACCCCTCCACTTT. This chain uses TRBV7-6 with TRBJ1-6; 10 bases map to TRBD1. This CDR3 has 16 residues. Germline V gene sequence: CDR1 SGHVS, CDR2 FNYEAQ. With 5 bases clipped from V and 5 bases from J, the junction kept 6 bases outside the gene matches.

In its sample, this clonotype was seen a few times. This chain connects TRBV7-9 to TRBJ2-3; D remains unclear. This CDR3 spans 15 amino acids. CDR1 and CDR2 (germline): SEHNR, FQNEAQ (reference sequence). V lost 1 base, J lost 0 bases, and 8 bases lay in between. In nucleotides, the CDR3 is TGTGCCAGCAGCTTAGAGGTCACCAGCACAGATACGCAGTATTTT. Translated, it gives CASSLEVTSTDTQYF.

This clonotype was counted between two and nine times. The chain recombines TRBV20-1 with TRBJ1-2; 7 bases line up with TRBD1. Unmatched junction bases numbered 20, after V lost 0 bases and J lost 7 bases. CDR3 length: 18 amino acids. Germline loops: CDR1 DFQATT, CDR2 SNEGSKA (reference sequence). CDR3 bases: TGCAGTGCTAGAGATTCCCTCCTAGGGGAGGGGGCGCGTCGTGGCTACACCTTC. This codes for CSARDSLLGEGARRGYTF.

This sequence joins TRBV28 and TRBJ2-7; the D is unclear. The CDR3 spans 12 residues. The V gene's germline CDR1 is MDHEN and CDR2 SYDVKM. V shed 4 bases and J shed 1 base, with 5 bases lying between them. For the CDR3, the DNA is TGTGCCAGCAGTTCAGAATCCTACGAGCAGTACTTC. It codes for CASSSESYEQYF.

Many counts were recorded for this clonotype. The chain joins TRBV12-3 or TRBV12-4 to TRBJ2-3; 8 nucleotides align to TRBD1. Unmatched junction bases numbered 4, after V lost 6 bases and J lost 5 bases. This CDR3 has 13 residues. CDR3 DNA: TGTGCCAGCAGACCGACAGGGGAAGATACGCAGTATTTT. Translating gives CASRPTGEDTQYF.

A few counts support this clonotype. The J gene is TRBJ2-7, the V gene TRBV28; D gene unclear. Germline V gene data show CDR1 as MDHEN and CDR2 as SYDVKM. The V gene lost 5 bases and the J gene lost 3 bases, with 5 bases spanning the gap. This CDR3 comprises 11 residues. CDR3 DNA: TGTGCCAGCAGTCCGCTCTACGAGCAGTACTTC. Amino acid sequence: CASSPLYEQYF.

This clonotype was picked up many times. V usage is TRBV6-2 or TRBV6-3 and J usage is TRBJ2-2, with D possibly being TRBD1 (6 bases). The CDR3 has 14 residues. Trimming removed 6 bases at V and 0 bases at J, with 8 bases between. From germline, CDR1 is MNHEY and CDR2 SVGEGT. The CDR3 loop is CASREGANTGELFF. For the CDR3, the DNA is TGTGCCAGCAGAGAGGGGGCGAACACCGGGGAGCTGTTTTTT.

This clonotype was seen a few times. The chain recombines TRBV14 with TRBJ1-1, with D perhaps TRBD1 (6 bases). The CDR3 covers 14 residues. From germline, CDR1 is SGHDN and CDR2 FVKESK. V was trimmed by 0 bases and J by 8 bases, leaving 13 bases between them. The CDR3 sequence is CASSQEIGGGEAFF. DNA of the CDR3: TGTGCCAGCAGCCAAGAAATAGGGGGGGGAGAAGCTTTCTTT. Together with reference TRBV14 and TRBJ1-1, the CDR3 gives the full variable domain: EAGVTQFPSHSVIEKGQTVTLRCDPISGHDNLYWYRRVMGKEIKFLLHFVKESKQDESGMPNNRFLAERTGGTYSTLKVQPAELEDSGVYFCASSQEIGGGEAFFGQGTRLTVV.

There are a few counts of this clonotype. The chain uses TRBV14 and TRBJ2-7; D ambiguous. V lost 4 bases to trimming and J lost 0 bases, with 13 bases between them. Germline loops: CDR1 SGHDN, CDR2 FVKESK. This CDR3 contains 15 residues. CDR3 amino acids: CASSRGVSGSYEQYF. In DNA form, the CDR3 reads TGTGCCAGCAGCCGTGGGGTCTCGGGCTCCTACGAGCAGTACTTC.

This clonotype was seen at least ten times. As DNA, the CDR3 is TGTGCCAGCAGCTTAGCGGGACAGTCCTACGAGCAGTACTTC. Amino acids: CASSLAGQSYEQYF. The chain uses TRBV7-2 and TRBJ2-7, with 7 bases identical to TRBD1. Germline CDR1 is SGHTA and CDR2 is FQGNSA. The CDR3 sequence is 14 residues long. Trimming at V came to 0 bases and at J to 1 base, leaving 0 bases not matched to a gene.

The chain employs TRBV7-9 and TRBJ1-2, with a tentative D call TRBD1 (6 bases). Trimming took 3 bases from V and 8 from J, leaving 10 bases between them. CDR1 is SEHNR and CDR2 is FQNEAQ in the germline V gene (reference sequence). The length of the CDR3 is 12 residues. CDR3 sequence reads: CASSFGQKGYTF. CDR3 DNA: TGTGCCAGCAGCTTCGGACAGAAAGGCTACACCTTC.

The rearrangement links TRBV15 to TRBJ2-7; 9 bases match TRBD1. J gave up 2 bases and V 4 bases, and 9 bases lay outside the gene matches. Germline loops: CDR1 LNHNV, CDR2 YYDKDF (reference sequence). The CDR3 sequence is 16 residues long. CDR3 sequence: CATSNPGQGKTYEQYF. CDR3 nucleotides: TGTGCCACCAGCAACCCAGGACAGGGGAAGACCTACGAGCAGTACTTC. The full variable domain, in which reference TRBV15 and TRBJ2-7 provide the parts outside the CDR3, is DAMVIQNPRYQVTQFGKPVTLSCSQTLNHNVMYWYQQKSSQAPKLLFHYYDKDFNNEADTPDNFQSRRPNTSFCFLDIRSPGLGDTAMYLCATSNPGQGKTYEQYFGPGTRLTVT.

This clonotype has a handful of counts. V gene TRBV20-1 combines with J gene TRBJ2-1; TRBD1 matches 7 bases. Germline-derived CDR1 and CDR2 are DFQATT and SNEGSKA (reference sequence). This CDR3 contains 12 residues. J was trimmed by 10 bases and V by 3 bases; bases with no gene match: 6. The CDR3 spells CSASRGRGEQFF. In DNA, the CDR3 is TGCAGTGCTAGTAGGGGGCGTGGGGAGCAGTTCTTC.

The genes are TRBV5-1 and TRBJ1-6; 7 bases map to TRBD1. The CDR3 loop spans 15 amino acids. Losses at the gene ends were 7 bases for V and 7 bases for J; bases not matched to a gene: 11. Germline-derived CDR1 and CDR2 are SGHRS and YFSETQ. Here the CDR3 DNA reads TGCGCCAGCCGGGGAGTTGAGACAGGGAATTCACCCCTCCACTTT. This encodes CASRGVETGNSPLHF.

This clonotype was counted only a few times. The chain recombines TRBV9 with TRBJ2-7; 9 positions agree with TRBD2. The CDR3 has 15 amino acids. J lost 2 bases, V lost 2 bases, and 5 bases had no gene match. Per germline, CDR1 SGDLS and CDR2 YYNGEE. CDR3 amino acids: CASSVGLAKTYEQYF. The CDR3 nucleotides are TGTGCCAGCAGCGTCGGACTAGCGAAAACCTACGAGCAGTACTTC.

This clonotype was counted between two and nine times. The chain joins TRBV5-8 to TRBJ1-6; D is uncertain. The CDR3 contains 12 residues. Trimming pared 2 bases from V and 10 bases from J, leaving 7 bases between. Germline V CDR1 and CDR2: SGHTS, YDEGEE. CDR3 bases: TGTGCCAGCAGCTTACTCCCATCACCCCTCCACTTT. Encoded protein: CASSLLPSPLHF.

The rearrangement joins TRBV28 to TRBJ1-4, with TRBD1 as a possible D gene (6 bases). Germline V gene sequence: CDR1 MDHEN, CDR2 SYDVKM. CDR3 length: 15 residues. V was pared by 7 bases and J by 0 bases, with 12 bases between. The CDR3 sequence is CASITSGATNEKLFF. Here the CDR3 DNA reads TGTGCCAGCATCACGTCAGGGGCAACTAATGAAAAACTGTTTTTT.